The sequence of this T cell receptor beta chain was determined in a study of post-analysis software for immune sequencing data. Study-wide results and caveats: Samples from a shared batch, those prepared together, strongly co-clustered by F measure.

Unique molecular identifiers were built into the TCR beta cDNA libraries. TCRdb called the PCR reads again in MiXCR, with one record for every CDR3 protein. The table has 380,000 or so distinct CDR3 sequences, around a third seen once. In this sample, this clonotype turned up a few times. Its antigen is not known. The sample consisted of blood. This clonotype was obtained from a girl between 10 and 17 years old with multiple sclerosis.

The CDR3 spells CASRGPSGGPLYNEQFF. DNA of the CDR3: TGCGCCAGCAGGGGACCTAGCGGGGGACCTCTCTACAATGAGCAGTTCTTC. V usage is TRBV5-1 and J usage is TRBJ2-1, with TRBD2 matching 10 bases. Germline V lookup: CDR1 SGHRS, CDR2 YFSETQ. V lost 5 bases and J lost 3; bases outside the gene matches: 11. The CDR3 is 17 amino acids.